Presented here are 23 T cell receptor beta chains from one specimen sequenced in a study of human T cells and chemical hapten exposure (dated by TCRdb to the early 2020s). This sample's time point label indicates: pre-sensitization, week 0. The meaning of the sample's treatment or condition label: therapeutic diphenylcyclopropenone sensitization with weekly scalp DPC. Unfractionated whole blood was collected in Tempus Blood RNA tubes, and total RNA was extracted from that blood. Libraries were built with RACE. The data were produced on a NextSeq 500. TCRdb applied fastp at Q25 and MiXCR to the public reads, then kept only in-frame beta chains. All rows with the same CDR3 protein become a single entry with the most common DNA and genes. This sample holds about 52,000 distinct CDR3 sequences; roughly 10% were observed only once. 8.5% to 10% of the sample belongs to the ten largest clones. The input for sequencing was whole blood, taken in connection with sensitization to the hapten diphenylcyclopropenone (DPC). The receptor source for this set is a woman in her thirties with alopecia areata. Some clones in this sample may be carry-over from other donors' samples.

This clonotype has just a few counts. V gene TRBV18 combines with J gene TRBJ1-5, with TRBD1 matching 9 bases. The CDR3 contains 17 residues. Looked up from germline, CDR1 is KGHSH and CDR2 is LQKENI. The ends lost 3 bases at V and 4 bases at J; junction bases unmatched: 10. The CDR3 is CASSPPGTGSSNQPQHF. The CDR3 nucleotides read TGTGCCAGCTCACCCCCCGGGACAGGGTCGTCAAATCAGCCCCAGCATTTT. Filled out from reference TRBV18 and TRBJ1-5, the complete variable domain reads NAGVMQNPRHLVRRRGQEARLRCSPMKGHSHVYWYRQLPEEGLKFMVYLQKENIIDESGMPKERFSAEFPKEGPSILRIQQVVRGDSAAYFCASSPPGTGSSNQPQHFGDGTRLSIL.

This clonotype was seen a few times. This chain uses TRBV7-2 with TRBJ2-3; 8 bases match TRBD2. There are 13 residues in the CDR3. Germline V gene data show CDR1 as SGHTA and CDR2 as FQGNSA. V gave up 7 bases and J gave up 8 bases; unmatched junction bases: 8. In DNA, the CDR3 is TGTGCCAGCACCACCTCCCGGGAGGGTACGCAGTATTTT. Its protein product is CASTTSREGTQYF.

This clonotype was detected a few times. The genes are TRBV6-6 and TRBJ1-6; perhaps TRBD1 as D (5 bases). CDR3 size: 14 residues. V lost 5 bases to trimming and J lost 6 bases, with 11 bases between them. Germline V gene lookup returns CDR1 MNHNY and CDR2 SVGAGI (reference sequence). The CDR3 DNA reads TGTGCCAGCAGTCCGGACACGGCTAATTCACCCCTCCACTTT. Amino acid sequence: CASSPDTANSPLHF.

The J gene is TRBJ1-4, the V gene TRBV7-9, with 9 bases aligning to TRBD1. The CDR3 loop spans 15 amino acids. Germline CDR1 and CDR2: SEHNR and FQNEAQ (reference sequence). V lost 3 bases to trimming and J lost 5 bases; unmatched junction nucleotides: 4. The CDR3 sequence is CASSFTGGANEKLFF. CDR3 DNA sequence: TGTGCCAGCAGCTTTACAGGGGGCGCGAATGAAAAACTGTTTTTT.

This chain joins TRBV15 and TRBJ1-5, with TRBD1 identical over 8 bases. The CDR3 sequence is 15 residues long. CDR1 and CDR2 (germline): LNHNV, YYDKDF (reference sequence). V shed 0 bases, J shed 7 bases, and the junction held 5 bases outside the gene matches. The CDR3 coding sequence is TGTGCCACCAGCAGAGACGGACAGGGAAGGCAGCCCCAGCATTTT. It is translated as CATSRDGQGRQPQHF.

In this sample, this clonotype turned up a few times. The chain joins TRBV23-1 to TRBJ2-4; D is unclear. TRBV23-1 is known as an ORF, though its function is uncertain. The CDR3 extends over 19 amino acids. V was shortened by 8 bases and J by 0 bases, with 26 bases between the two germline ends. The CDR3 spells CASGWTGATSMPAKNIQYF. The CDR3, as DNA: TGCGCCAGCGGATGGACCGGAGCGACTTCGATGCCAGCCAAAAACATTCAGTACTTC.

The chain has TRBV7-2 and TRBJ1-5, with 7 bases fitting TRBD1. Germline V gene lookup returns CDR1 SGHTA and CDR2 FQGNSA. V lost 5 bases to trimming and J lost 4 bases; unmatched junction nucleotides: 14. There are 17 residues in the CDR3. The DNA for the CDR3 is TGTGCCAGCAGCCCGACAGGGTCGTGGGGGTCAAATCAGCCCCAGCATTTT. Amino acid sequence: CASSPTGSWGSNQPQHF.

The rearrangement uses TRBV12-3 or TRBV12-4 and TRBJ2-5; D might be TRBD1 (6 bases). Trimming took 8 bases from V and 5 from J, leaving 15 bases between them. There are 13 residues in the CDR3. The DNA for the CDR3 is TGTGCCAGCCTTTCAACAGGGATGGAGACCCAGTACTTC. This encodes CASLSTGMETQYF.

This clonotype was seen repeatedly, ten times or more. The chain has TRBV19 and TRBJ1-5; no firm D call. The V gene lost 0 bases and the J gene lost 3 bases, with 9 bases spanning the gap. The CDR3 consists of 15 residues. Germline assignment: CDR1 LNHDA and CDR2 SQIVND (reference sequence). CDR3: CASSIDLGPNQPQHF. The CDR3, as DNA: TGTGCCAGTAGTATAGATCTGGGCCCCAATCAGCCCCAGCATTTT.

This clonotype was recorded at least ten times. V and J are TRBV7-9 and TRBJ2-3; no definite D call. The CDR3 spans 16 residues. The germline V gene encodes CDR1 SEHNR and CDR2 FQNEAQ (reference sequence). V lost 8 bases to trimming and J lost 2 bases, with 20 bases between them. The CDR3 DNA follows: TGTGCCAGCCCTCAGGCCCACCTGACAAACACAGATACGCAGTATTTT. Translating gives CASPQAHLTNTDTQYF.

This clonotype has more than one count but fewer than ten. CDR3 protein: CASSHQRGGDSYEQYF. CDR3 coding DNA: TGTGCCAGCAGCCATCAGCGGGGGGGGGATTCCTACGAGCAGTACTTC. The rearrangement links TRBV7-2 to TRBJ2-7, with TRBD2 identical over 10 bases. The CDR3 is 16 amino acids. The J segment lost 1 base and the V segment lost 5 bases, leaving 8 bases of the junction unmatched. Germline assignment: CDR1 SGHTA and CDR2 FQGNSA.

The chain recombines TRBV3-1 with TRBJ1-2; no clear D gene. CDR1 and CDR2 from the germline V gene are LGHDT and YNNKEL (reference sequence). With 1 base removed from V and 1 base from J, the gap between germline ends came to 16 bases. This CDR3 contains 17 residues. CDR3 nucleotides: TGTGCCAGCAGCCAAGGCCGGCGGGCACAATTTAACTATGGCTACACCTTC. As protein: CASSQGRRAQFNYGYTF.

This clonotype has more than one count but fewer than ten. V usage is TRBV21-1 and J usage is TRBJ2-5; the DNA was not compared with TRBD2, the D call given in the table. TRBV21-1 constitutes a pseudogene. This CDR3 contains 14 residues. The CDR3 protein is CASRGLDDEETQYF. The DNA of the CDR3 is TGTGCCAGCCGGGGACTAGACGATGAGGAGACCCAGTACTTC.

The gene calls are TRBV28 and TRBJ2-7; the D gene could be TRBD1 or TRBD2 (6 bases each). The CDR3 sequence is 15 residues long. The V end lost 3 bases, the J end lost 0 bases, and 12 bases lay between the germline ends. Germline V gene lookup returns CDR1 MDHEN and CDR2 SYDVKM. CDR3 sequence reads: CASSFGGVYSYEQYF. The CDR3 coding sequence is TGTGCCAGCAGTTTCGGGGGCGTCTACTCCTACGAGCAGTACTTC.

In its sample, this clonotype was seen a few times. The chain is built from TRBV12-3 or TRBV12-4 and TRBJ1-5, with D unclear. The CDR3 is 17 amino acids. With 3 bases removed from V and 0 bases from J, the gap between germline ends came to 15 bases. CDR3 in DNA: TGTGCCAGCAGTTTTGGTGGGCAGAGTTATAGCAATCAGCCCCAGCATTTT. Translated: CASSFGGQSYSNQPQHF.

This clonotype was found many times. The chain combines TRBV12-3 or TRBV12-4 with TRBJ1-2, with unresolved D. Between the trimmed V and J ends, which lost 7 bases and 2 bases, there was a span of 11 bases. The CDR3 totals 13 residues. The CDR3 is CASTITRNYGYTF. In DNA form, the CDR3 reads TGTGCCAGCACTATAACACGAAACTATGGCTACACCTTC.

Regarding this clonotype: A much more abundant neighbour one base away suggests this may be a read error. The rearrangement uses TRBV3-1 and TRBJ1-5; 7 nucleotides align to TRBD1. The CDR3 is 14 amino acids. After removal of 8 bases from V and 4 bases from J, the junction contained 8 bases not matched to a gene. Germline V lookup: CDR1 LGHDT, CDR2 YNNKEL (reference sequence). CDR3: CASGRQGGNQPQHF. The CDR3 DNA reads TGTGCCAGCGGCCGACAGGGAGGAAATCAGCCCCAGCATTTT.

V and J are TRBV7-6 and TRBJ2-7, with D possibly matching TRBD1 (6 bases). Per germline, CDR1 SGHVS and CDR2 FNYEAQ. V was cut by 2 bases and J by 4 bases, with 15 bases left in between. The length of the CDR3 is 15 residues. In DNA form, the CDR3 reads TGTGCCAGCAGCTTATACCCAGGACAGAGTTACGAGCAGTACTTC. Translated: CASSLYPGQSYEQYF.

This clonotype was observed a handful of times. The chain links TRBV5-1 to TRBJ2-7; D is perhaps TRBD1 (6 bases). This CDR3 is built from 13 residues. Trimming took off 0 bases at V and 11 bases at J, with 15 bases between the two ends. The germline V gene has CDR1 SGHRS and CDR2 YFSETQ. The CDR3: CASSLEDSPDKYF. The CDR3 DNA follows: TGCGCCAGCAGCTTGGAGGACAGCCCCGATAAGTACTTC.

This rearrangement joins TRBV7-2 to TRBJ2-3; D not resolved. The CDR3 has 14 amino acids. Trimming removed 2 bases from V and 8 bases from J, with 14 bases in between. The V gene's germline CDR1 is SGHTA and CDR2 FQGNSA. The CDR3 protein is CASSLSVGPGTQYF. Written as DNA, the CDR3 is TGTGCCAGCAGCTTAAGCGTGGGTCCGGGTACGCAGTATTTT.

There are many counts of this clonotype. This chain joins TRBV4-3 and TRBJ2-2, with 7 bases matching TRBD1. J gave up 0 bases and V 5 bases, and 6 bases lay outside the gene matches. Per the germline V gene, CDR1 is LGHNA and CDR2 is YSLEER. The length of the CDR3 is 16 residues. CDR3 in DNA: TGCGCCAGCAGCGACACAGGGGCCGCGAACACCGGGGAGCTGTTTTTT. This codes for CASSDTGAANTGELFF.

This clonotype was detected a few times. V and J are TRBV7-2 and TRBJ1-1, with 7 bases lining up with TRBD1. CDR1 is SGHTA and CDR2 is FQGNSA in the germline V gene. CDR3 length: 14 residues. V was clipped by 4 bases and J by 3 bases; unmatched bases: 5. The CDR3 loop reads CASSSQGLHTEAFF. CDR3 nucleotides: TGTGCCAGCAGCTCACAGGGGCTTCACACTGAAGCTTTCTTT. The variable domain in full, completed from reference TRBV7-2 and TRBJ1-1, reads GAGVSQSPSNKVTEKGKDVELRCDPISGHTALYWYRQSLGQGLEFLIYFQGNSAPDKSGLPSDRFSAERTGGSVSTLTIQRTQQEDSAVYLCASSSQGLHTEAFFGQGTRLTVV.

The chain links TRBV7-2 to TRBJ1-5; D not resolved. CDR1 is SGHTA and CDR2 is FQGNSA in the germline V gene. The length of the CDR3 is 14 residues. Deletions cut 3 bases from V and 3 bases from J, with 9 bases between. CDR3 in DNA: TGTGCCAGCAGCTTGCACGGGGTCAATCAGCCCCAGCATTTT. This translates into CASSLHGVNQPQHF. Full variable domain (missing parts from reference TRBV7-2 and TRBJ1-5): GAGVSQSPSNKVTEKGKDVELRCDPISGHTALYWYRQSLGQGLEFLIYFQGNSAPDKSGLPSDRFSAERTGGSVSTLTIQRTQQEDSAVYLCASSLHGVNQPQHFGDGTRLSIL.